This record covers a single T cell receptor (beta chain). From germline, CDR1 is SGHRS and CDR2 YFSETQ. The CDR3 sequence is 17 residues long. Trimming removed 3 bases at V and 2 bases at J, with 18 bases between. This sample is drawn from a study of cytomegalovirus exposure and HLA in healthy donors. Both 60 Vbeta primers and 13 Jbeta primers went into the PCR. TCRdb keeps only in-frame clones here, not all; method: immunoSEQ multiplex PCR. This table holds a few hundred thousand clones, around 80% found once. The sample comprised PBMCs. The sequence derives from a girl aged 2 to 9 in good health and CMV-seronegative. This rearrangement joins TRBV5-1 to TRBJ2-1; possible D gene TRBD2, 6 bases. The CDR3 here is CASSWRGRESTYNEQFF. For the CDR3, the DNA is TGCGCCAGCAGCTGGAGGGGTCGCGAATCCACCTACAATGAGCAGTTCTTC.